The entry below gives a single T cell receptor (beta chain) sequence along with its context. No antigen is known for it. Method: immunoSEQ multiplex PCR; TCRdb's copy keeps in-frame clones and lacks some. The sample has 130,000 to 150,000 clones, roughly 92% seen once; the top ten hold over 1.5%. This specimen belongs to a study of T cell responses to AZD1222 COVID-19 vaccine. Regarding the study as a whole: Only after the peak T cell response were repertoires sampled. Two AZD1222 doses significantly raised spike-specific TCR breadth and depth over controls. Baseline testing showed seropositivity in only six or seven AZD1222 recipients. The donor group comprised mostly white British people and more females; the analysis possibly underestimated clonal diversity.

The V and J ends lost 6 bases and 13 bases respectively, with 16 bases between them. Germline assignment: CDR1 MGHRA and CDR2 YSYEKL. This CDR3 is 12 amino acids long. This receptor was identified in an adult in good health. This chain connects TRBV4-1 to TRBJ1-3, with D hard to call. Sequenced material: peripheral blood, taken on day 0 of AZD1222 vaccination. Written as DNA, the CDR3 is TGCGCCAGCAGTTCCGCAGCGAAACCTATATATTTT. Protein sequence: CASSSAAKPIYF.